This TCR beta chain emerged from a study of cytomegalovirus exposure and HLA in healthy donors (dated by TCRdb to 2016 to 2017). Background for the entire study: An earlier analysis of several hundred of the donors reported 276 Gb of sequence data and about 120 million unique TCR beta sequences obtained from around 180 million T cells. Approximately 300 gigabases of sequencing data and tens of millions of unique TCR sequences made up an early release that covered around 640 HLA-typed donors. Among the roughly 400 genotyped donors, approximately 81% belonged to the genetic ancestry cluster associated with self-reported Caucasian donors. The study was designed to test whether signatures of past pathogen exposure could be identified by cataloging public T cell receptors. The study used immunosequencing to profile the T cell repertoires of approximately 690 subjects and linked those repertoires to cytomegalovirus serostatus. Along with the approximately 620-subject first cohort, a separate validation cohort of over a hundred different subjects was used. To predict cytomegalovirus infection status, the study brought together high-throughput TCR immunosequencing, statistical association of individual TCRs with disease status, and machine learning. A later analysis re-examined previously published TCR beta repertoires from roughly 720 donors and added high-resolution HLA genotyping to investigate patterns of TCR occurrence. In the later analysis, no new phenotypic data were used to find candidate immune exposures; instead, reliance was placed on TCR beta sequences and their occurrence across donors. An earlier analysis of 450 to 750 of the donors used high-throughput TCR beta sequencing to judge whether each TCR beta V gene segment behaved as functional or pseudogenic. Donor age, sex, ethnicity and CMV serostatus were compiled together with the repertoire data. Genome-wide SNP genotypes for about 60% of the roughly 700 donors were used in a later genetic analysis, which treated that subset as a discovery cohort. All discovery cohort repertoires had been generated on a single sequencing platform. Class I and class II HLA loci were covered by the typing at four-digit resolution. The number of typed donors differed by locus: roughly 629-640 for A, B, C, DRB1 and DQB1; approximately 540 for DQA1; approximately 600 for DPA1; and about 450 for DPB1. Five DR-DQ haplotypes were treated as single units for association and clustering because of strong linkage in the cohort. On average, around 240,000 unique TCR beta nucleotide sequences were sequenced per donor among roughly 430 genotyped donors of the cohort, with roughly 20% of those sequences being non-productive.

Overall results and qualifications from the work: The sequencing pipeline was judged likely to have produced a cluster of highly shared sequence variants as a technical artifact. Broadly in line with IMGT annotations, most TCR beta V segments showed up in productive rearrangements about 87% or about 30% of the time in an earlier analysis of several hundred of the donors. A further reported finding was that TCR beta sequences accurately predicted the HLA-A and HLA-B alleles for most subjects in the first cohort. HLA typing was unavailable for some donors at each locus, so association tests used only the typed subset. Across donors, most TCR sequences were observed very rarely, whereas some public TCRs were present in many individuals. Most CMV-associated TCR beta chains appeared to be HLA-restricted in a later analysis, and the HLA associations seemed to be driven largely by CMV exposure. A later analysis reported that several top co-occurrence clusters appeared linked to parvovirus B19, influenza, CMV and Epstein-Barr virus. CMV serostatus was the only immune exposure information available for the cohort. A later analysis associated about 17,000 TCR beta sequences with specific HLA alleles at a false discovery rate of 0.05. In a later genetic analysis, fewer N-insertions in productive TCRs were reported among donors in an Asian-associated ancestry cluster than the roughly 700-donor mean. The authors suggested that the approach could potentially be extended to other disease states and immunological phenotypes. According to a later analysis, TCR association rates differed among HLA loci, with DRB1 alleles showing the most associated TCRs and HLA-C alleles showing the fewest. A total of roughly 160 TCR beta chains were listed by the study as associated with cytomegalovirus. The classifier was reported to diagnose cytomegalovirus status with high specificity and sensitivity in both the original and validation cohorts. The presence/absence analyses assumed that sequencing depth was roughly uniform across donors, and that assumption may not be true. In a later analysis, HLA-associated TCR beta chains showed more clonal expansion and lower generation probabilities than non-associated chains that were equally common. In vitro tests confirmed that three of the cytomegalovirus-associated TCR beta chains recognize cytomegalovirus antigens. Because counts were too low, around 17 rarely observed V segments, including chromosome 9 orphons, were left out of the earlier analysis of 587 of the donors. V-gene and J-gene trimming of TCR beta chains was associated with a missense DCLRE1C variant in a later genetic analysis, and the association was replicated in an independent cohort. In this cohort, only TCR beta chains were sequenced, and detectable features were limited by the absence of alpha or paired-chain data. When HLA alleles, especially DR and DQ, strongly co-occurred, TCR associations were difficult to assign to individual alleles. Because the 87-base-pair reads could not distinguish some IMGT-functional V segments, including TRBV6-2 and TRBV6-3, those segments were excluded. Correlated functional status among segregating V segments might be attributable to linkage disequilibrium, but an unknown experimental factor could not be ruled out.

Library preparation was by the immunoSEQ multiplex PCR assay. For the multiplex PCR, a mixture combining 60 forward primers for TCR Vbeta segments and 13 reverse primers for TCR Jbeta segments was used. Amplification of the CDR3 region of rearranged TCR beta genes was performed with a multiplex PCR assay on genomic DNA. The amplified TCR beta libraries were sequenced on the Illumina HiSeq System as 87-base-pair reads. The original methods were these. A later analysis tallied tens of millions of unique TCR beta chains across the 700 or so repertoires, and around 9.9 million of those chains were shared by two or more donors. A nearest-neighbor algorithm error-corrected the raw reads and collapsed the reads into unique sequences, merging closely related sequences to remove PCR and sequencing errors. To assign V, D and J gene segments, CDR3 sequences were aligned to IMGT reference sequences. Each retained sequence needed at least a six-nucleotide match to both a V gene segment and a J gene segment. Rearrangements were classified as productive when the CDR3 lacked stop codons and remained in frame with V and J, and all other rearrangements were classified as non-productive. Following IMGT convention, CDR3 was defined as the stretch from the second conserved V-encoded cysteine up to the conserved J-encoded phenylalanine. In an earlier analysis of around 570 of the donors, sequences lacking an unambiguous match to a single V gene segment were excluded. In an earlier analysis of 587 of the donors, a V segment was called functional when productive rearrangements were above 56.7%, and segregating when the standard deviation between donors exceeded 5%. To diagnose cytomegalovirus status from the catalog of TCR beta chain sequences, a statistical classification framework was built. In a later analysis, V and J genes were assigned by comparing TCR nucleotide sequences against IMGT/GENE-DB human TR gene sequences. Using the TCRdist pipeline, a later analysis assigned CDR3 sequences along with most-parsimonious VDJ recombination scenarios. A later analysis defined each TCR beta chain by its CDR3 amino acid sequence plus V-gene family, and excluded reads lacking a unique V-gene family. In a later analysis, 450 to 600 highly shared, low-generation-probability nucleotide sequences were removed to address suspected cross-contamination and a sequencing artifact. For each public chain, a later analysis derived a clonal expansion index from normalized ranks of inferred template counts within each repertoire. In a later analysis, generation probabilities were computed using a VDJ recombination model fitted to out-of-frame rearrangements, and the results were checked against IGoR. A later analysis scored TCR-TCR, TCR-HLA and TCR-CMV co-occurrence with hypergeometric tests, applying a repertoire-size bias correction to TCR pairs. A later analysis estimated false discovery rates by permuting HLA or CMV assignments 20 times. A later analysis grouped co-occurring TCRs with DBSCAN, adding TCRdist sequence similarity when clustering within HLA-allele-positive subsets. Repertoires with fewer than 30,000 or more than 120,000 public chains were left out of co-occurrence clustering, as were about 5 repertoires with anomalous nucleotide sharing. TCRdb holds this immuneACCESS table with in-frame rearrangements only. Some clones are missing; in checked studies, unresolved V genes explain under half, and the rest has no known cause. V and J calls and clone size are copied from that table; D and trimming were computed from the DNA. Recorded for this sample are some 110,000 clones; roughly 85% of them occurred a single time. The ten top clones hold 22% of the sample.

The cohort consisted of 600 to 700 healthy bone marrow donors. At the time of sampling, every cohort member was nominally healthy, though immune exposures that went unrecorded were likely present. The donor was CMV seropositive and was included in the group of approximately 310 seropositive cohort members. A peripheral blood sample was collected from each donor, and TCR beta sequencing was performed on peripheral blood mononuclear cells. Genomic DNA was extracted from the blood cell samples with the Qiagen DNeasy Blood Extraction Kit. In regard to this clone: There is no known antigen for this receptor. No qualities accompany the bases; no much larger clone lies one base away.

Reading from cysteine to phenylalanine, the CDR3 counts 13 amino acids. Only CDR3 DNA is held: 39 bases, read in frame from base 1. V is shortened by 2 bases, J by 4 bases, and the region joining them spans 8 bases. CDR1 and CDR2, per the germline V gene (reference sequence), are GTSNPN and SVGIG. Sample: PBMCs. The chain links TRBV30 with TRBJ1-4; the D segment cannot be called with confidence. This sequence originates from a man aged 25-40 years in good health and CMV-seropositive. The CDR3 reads CAWSQQRNEKLFF. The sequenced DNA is TGTGCCTGGAGTCAGCAGCGTAATGAAAAACTGTTTTTT.